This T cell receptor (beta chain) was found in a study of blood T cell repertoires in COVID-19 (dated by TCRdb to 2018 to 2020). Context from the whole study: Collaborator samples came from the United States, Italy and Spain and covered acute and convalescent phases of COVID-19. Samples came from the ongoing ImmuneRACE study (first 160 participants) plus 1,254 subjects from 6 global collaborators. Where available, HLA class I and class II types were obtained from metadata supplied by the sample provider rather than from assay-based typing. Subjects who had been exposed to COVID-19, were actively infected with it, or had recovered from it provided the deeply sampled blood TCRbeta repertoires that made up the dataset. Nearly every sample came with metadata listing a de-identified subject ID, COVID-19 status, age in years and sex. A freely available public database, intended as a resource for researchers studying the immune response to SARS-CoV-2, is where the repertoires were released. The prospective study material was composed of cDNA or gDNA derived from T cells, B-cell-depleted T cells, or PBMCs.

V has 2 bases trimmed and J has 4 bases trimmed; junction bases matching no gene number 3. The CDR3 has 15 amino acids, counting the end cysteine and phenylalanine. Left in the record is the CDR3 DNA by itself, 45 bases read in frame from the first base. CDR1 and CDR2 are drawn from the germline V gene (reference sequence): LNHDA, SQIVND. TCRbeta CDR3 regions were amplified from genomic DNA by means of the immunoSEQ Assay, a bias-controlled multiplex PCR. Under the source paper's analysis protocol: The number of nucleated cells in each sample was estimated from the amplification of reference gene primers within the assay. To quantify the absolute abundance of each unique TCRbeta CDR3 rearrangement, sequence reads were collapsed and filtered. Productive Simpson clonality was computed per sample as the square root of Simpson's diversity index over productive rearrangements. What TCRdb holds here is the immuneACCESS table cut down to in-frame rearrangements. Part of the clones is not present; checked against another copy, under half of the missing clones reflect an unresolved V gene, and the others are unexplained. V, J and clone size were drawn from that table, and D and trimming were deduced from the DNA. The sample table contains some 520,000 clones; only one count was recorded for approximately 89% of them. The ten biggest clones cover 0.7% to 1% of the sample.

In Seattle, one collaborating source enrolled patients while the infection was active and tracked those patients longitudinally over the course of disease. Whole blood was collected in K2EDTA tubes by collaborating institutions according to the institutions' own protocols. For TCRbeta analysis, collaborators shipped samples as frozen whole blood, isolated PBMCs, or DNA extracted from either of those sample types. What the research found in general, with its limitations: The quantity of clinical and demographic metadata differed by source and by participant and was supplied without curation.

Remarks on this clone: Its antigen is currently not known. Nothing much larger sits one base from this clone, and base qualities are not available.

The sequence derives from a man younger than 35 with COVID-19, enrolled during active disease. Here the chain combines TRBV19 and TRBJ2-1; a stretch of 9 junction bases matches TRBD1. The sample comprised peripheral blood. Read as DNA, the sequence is TGTGCCAGTAGTATAATGGGACAGGGTTACAATGAGCAGTTCTTC. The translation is CASSIMGQGYNEQFF. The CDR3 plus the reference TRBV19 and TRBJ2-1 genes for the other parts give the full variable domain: DGGITQSPKYLFRKEGQNVTLSCEQNLNHDAMYWYRQDPGQGLRLIYYSQIVNDFQKGDIAEGYSVSREKKESFPLTVTSAQKNPTAFYLCASSIMGQGYNEQFFGPGTRLTVL.